Shown below are 22 T cell receptor beta chains from a single sample sequenced in a study of T-cell memory formation after mild COVID-19. TCRdb fed the 5' RACE reads into MiXCR, producing one record per CDR3 protein. The sample has approximately 99,000 distinct CDR3 sequences, 18% seen once. Sequencing was carried out using PBMCs or a T cell subset sorted from them (not recorded which). The receptors were gathered from a man between 18 and 29 years old who had mild COVID-19 (a few samples of this study predate the infection). Cell type and time point are not known.

This clonotype was seen a handful of times. The chain has TRBV30 and TRBJ2-2, with TRBD1 as a possible D gene (6 bases). Per germline, CDR1 GTSNPN and CDR2 SVGIG (reference sequence). V was shortened by 5 bases and J by 6 bases, with 13 bases between the two germline ends. The CDR3 consists of 13 residues. The CDR3 nucleotides are TGTGCCTGGGACCAGGGGTCGGCCGGGGAGCTGTTTTTT. As protein: CAWDQGSAGELFF.

The chain recombines TRBV28 with TRBJ1-5; tentative D call: TRBD1 (6 bases). There are 17 residues in the CDR3. Germline V gene lookup returns CDR1 MDHEN and CDR2 SYDVKM. The V end was cut by 4 bases, the J end by 4 bases, with 20 bases between. This CDR3 is CASSSSFPRGPNQPQHF. CDR3 nucleotides: TGTGCCAGCAGTTCATCCTTCCCCCGGGGGCCTAATCAGCCCCAGCATTTT. Using reference TRBV28 and TRBJ1-5 for the parts outside the CDR3, the full variable domain is DVKVTQSSRYLVKRTGEKVFLECVQDMDHENMFWYRQDPGLGLRLIYFSYDVKMKEKGDIPEGYSVSREKKERFSLILESASTNQTSMYLCASSSSFPRGPNQPQHFGDGTRLSIL.

V usage is TRBV7-9 and J usage is TRBJ2-7, with D possibly matching TRBD1 (6 bases). This CDR3 has 17 residues. V gave up 1 base and J gave up 0 bases, with 16 bases separating them. CDR1 is SEHNR, CDR2 FQNEAQ, per germline (reference sequence). CDR3 bases: TGTGCCAGCAGCTTAGACTTGGCCCGGGACATCTCCTACGAGCAGTACTTC. Its translation: CASSLDLARDISYEQYF.

The rearrangement joins TRBV6-6 to TRBJ2-5, with D hard to call. Trimming took off 6 bases at V and 1 base at J, with 6 bases between the two ends. The CDR3 runs 12 residues. Germline CDR1 and CDR2: MNHNY and SVGAGI (reference sequence). This chain's CDR3 is CASRQPQETQYF. The CDR3 bases are TGTGCCAGCAGACAGCCCCAAGAGACCCAGTACTTC.

This clonotype was detected only a few times. The chain joins TRBV5-1 to TRBJ1-2; D gene uncertain. Germline assignment: CDR1 SGHRS and CDR2 YFSETQ. CDR3 length equals 13 residues. The ends were cut back, 0 bases at V and 2 bases at J, with 5 bases in the middle. CDR3 residues: CASSLGRNYGYTF. In DNA form, the CDR3 reads TGCGCCAGCAGCTTGGGCAGGAACTATGGCTACACCTTC.

The V gene is TRBV7-8, the J gene TRBJ2-7, with TRBD1 matching 7 bases. Germline V gene lookup returns CDR1 SGHVS and CDR2 FQNEAQ. V lost 5 bases to trimming and J lost 0 bases; unmatched junction nucleotides: 10. The CDR3 runs to 16 residues. The CDR3 loop reads CASSLAGGQVSYEQYF. The CDR3 region has the DNA TGTGCCAGCAGCCTCGCCGGAGGACAGGTCTCCTACGAGCAGTACTTC.

This chain links TRBV7-8 with TRBJ2-1, with D perhaps matching TRBD1 or TRBD2 (6 bases each). This CDR3 is 15 amino acids long. CDR1 and CDR2 from the germline V gene are SGHVS and FQNEAQ. Deletions cut 5 bases from V and 3 bases from J, with 14 bases between. The CDR3 reads CASSPLGGGYNEQFF. CDR3 nucleotide sequence: TGTGCCAGCAGCCCGTTGGGGGGCGGCTACAATGAGCAGTTCTTC.

In this sample, this clonotype turned up many times. The J gene is TRBJ2-7, the V gene TRBV15; a possible D gene is TRBD1 (5 bases). This CDR3 has 13 amino acids. The V end lost 9 bases, the J end lost 2 bases, and 14 bases lay between the germline ends. Germline CDR1 LNHNV, CDR2 YYDKDF (reference sequence). In DNA form, the CDR3 reads TGTGCCACAAGTCCGGCAGGGACCTACGAGCAGTACTTC. Amino acids: CATSPAGTYEQYF. The entire variable domain, with the rest obtained from reference TRBV15 and TRBJ2-7, is as follows: DAMVIQNPRYQVTQFGKPVTLSCSQTLNHNVMYWYQQKSSQAPKLLFHYYDKDFNNEADTPDNFQSRRPNTSFCFLDIRSPGLGDTAMYLCATSPAGTYEQYFGPGTRLTVT.

Only a few counts were recorded for this clonotype. The V and J genes are TRBV7-2 and TRBJ1-2; 7 positions match TRBD1. Germline values: CDR1 SGHTA, CDR2 FQGNSA. The CDR3 sequence is 16 residues long. J lost 0 bases, V lost 3 bases, and 7 bases had no gene match. The CDR3 DNA follows: TGTGCCAGCAGCTTCGGGACAGCTAAATCTAACTATGGCTACACCTTC. Its protein product is CASSFGTAKSNYGYTF.

The table lists this clonotype with a few counts. The chain links TRBV4-3 to TRBJ2-1; 9 bases align to TRBD2. Trimming removed 1 base from V and 0 bases from J; junction bases left unmatched: 7. Per germline, CDR1 LGHNA and CDR2 YSLEER. The CDR3 is 18 amino acids. CDR3 sequence: CASSQARGGASSYNEQFF. CDR3 nucleotide sequence: TGCGCCAGCAGCCAAGCACGCGGGGGGGCAAGCTCCTACAATGAGCAGTTCTTC.

The chain links TRBV7-8 to TRBJ1-2; D is possibly TRBD1 (5 bases). This CDR3 spans 15 amino acids. CDR1 SGHVS and CDR2 FQNEAQ come from the germline V gene. Trimming left V 5 bases short and J 8 bases short, with 21 bases between. The CDR3 sequence is CASSPRREGPKGYTF. In DNA form, the CDR3 reads TGTGCCAGCAGCCCGCGAAGGGAGGGGCCTAAAGGCTACACCTTC.

This clonotype has only a few counts. V gene TRBV11-1 combines with J gene TRBJ1-4; TRBD1 is a possible D gene (5 bases). Trimming removed 5 bases from V and 7 bases from J, with 17 bases in between. The germline gives CDR1 SGHAT, CDR2 FQDESV (reference sequence). The CDR3 is 15 amino acids. The CDR3 spells CASSASGHEVEKLFF. The CDR3 DNA follows: TGTGCCAGCAGCGCGTCCGGACACGAGGTTGAAAAACTGTTTTTT.

The chain carries TRBV7-2 and TRBJ2-5, with 8 bases matching TRBD2. The CDR3 runs 13 residues. The germline V gene encodes CDR1 SGHTA and CDR2 FQGNSA. After removal of 5 bases from V and 9 bases from J, the junction contained 8 bases not matched to a gene. CDR3 bases: TGTGCCAGCAGCGATCCGGGACTAGGGTCCCAGTACTTC. This codes for CASSDPGLGSQYF. The full variable domain, with the rest looked up from reference TRBV7-2 and TRBJ2-5, is GAGVSQSPSNKVTEKGKDVELRCDPISGHTALYWYRQSLGQGLEFLIYFQGNSAPDKSGLPSDRFSAERTGGSVSTLTIQRTQQEDSAVYLCASSDPGLGSQYFGPGTRLLVL.

This clonotype occurred a few times. V usage is TRBV6-2 or TRBV6-3 and J usage is TRBJ2-7; a possible D gene is TRBD2 (6 bases). The CDR3 covers 13 residues. The V end lost 6 bases, the J end lost 3 bases, and 12 bases lay between the germline ends. Germline V gene data show CDR1 as MNHEY and CDR2 as SVGEGT. As DNA, the CDR3 is TGTGCCAGCAGCCGGGGAGGAGTCTACGAGCAGTACGTC. This encodes CASSRGGVYEQYV.

V and J are TRBV14 and TRBJ2-7; D perhaps matches TRBD2 (6 bases). Germline CDR1 is SGHDN and CDR2 is FVKESK. V shed 1 base and J shed 4 bases, with 14 bases lying between them. The CDR3 spans 15 residues. The CDR3 DNA reads as TGTGCCAGCAGCCAAGGAGGCCAGGGACTTTACGAGCAGTACTTC. Amino acids: CASSQGGQGLYEQYF.

V is TRBV3-1 and J is TRBJ2-3, with 15 bases lining up with TRBD2. V was pared by 1 base and J by 11 bases, with 10 bases of the junction left unmatched. CDR3 size: 17 residues. From germline, CDR1 is LGHDT and CDR2 YNNKEL (reference sequence). In DNA, the CDR3 is TGTGCCAGCAGCCAAGGTCGGACTAGCGGGGGGGCCTTCCGGCAGTATTTT. Amino acid sequence: CASSQGRTSGGAFRQYF.

This rearrangement joins TRBV20-1 to TRBJ1-1; D perhaps matches TRBD1 (5 bases). V was pared by 7 bases and J by 4 bases, with 16 bases between. Looked up from germline, CDR1 is DFQATT and CDR2 is SNEGSKA (reference sequence). The CDR3 runs 13 residues. The CDR3 bases are TGCAGTGGTGCACAGGCCGGTTTCACTGAAGCTTTCTTT. Protein sequence: CSGAQAGFTEAFF.

The chain links TRBV29-1 to TRBJ1-1; 8 bases line up with TRBD1. This CDR3 region has 15 residues. The V and J ends lost 3 bases and 4 bases, in that order; junction bases with no gene match: 10. Germline CDR1 and CDR2: SQVTM and ANQGSEA. The CDR3 sequence: CSVDGTGGGFTEAFF. As DNA, the CDR3 is TGCAGCGTTGACGGTACAGGGGGGGGTTTCACTGAAGCTTTCTTT.

V usage is TRBV12-3 or TRBV12-4 and J usage is TRBJ1-5; 8 bases are a match to TRBD1. CDR3 length: 15 amino acids. V shed 6 bases, J shed 7 bases, and the junction held 11 bases outside the gene matches. CDR3 sequence: CASSSDRGTEQPQHF. In DNA form, the CDR3 reads TGTGCCAGCAGCTCCGACAGGGGAACGGAACAGCCCCAGCATTTT.

This clonotype was seen a handful of times. Written as DNA, the CDR3 is TGTGCCAGCAGCTTCCCTAAGGGGAACACCGGGGAGCTGTTTTTT. It yields the protein CASSFPKGNTGELFF. The V call is TRBV6-6, the J call TRBJ2-2; no clear D. CDR1 MNHNY and CDR2 SVGAGI come from the germline V gene (reference sequence). The V end lost 6 bases, the J end lost 1 base, and 12 bases lay between the germline ends. The CDR3 totals 15 residues.

The chain links TRBV5-5 to TRBJ2-7, with 10 bases that match TRBD2. V lost 1 base and J lost 4; bases outside the gene matches: 2. The CDR3 loop spans 14 amino acids. From germline, CDR1 is SGHKS and CDR2 YYEKEE (reference sequence). The CDR3 reads CASSLSGGEYEQYF. The CDR3 DNA follows: TGTGCCAGCAGCTTGAGCGGGGGGGAGTACGAGCAGTACTTC.

This clonotype has only a few counts. The V gene is TRBV6-6, the J gene TRBJ2-7; 11 nucleotides align to TRBD1. This CDR3 comprises 15 residues. Trimming removed 6 bases from V and 3 bases from J; junction bases left unmatched: 7. CDR1 is MNHNY and CDR2 is SVGAGI in the germline V gene (reference sequence). DNA of the CDR3: TGTGCCAGCAGGCCCGGACAGGGGGCCTACTACGAGCAGTACGTC. The encoded protein is CASRPGQGAYYEQYV.